This T cell receptor (beta chain) was obtained from a study of control samples from healthy donors and cancer patients. Generated by immunoSEQ multiplex PCR, the TCRdb table keeps only in-frame clones and is missing some. This table has more than 75,000 clones, around 80% appearing once. CDR1 is SGHDN and CDR2 is FVKESK in the germline V gene. V was clipped by 4 bases and J by 3 bases; unmatched bases: 4. The CDR3 covers 14 residues. Sequenced material: blood. V and J are TRBV14 and TRBJ1-1; the match to TRBD1 covers 8 bases. This clonotype originated in a woman in her 30s in good health. The CDR3 loop is CASSLQTGDTEAFF. The CDR3 DNA sequence: TGTGCCAGCAGCCTCCAGACAGGGGACACTGAAGCTTTCTTT.